This T cell receptor (beta chain) was recorded in a study of beta chain features in type 1 diabetes. This CDR3 has 12 amino acids. The ends were cut back, 6 bases at V and 3 bases at J, with 11 bases in the middle. Germline CDR1 is SQVTM and CDR2 is ANQGSEA. cDNA synthesis used the whole RNA isolate, giving expressed TCRB sequences. Sequenced by immunoSEQ multiplex PCR; TCRdb stores in-frame clones only, minus some. The sample contains hundreds of thousands of clones, 15% to 20% of which appear only once. This clone came up a few times. The same CDR3 can be traced to other DNA sequences in this sample.

The sample was naive CD4+ T cells from blood. This chain connects TRBV29-1 to TRBJ2-5; TRBD1 might be the D (5 bases). The source of this sequence is a woman aged 18-29 years in good health. CDR3: CSVEQGEETQYF. CDR3 sequence (DNA): TGCAGCGTCGAACAAGGGGAAGAGACCCAGTACTTC.